This T cell receptor beta chain is from a study of cytomegalovirus exposure and HLA in healthy donors. In germline, CDR1 is MGHRA, CDR2 YSYEKL. V shed 4 bases, J shed 2 bases, and the junction held 7 bases outside the gene matches. The CDR3 is 15 residues long. A multiplex PCR was run with 60 Vbeta primers and 13 Jbeta primers. Profiling relied on immunoSEQ multiplex PCR, and the TCRdb table lists in-frame clones only, not all of them. The sample lists approximately 180,000 clones, around 83% occurring once. There are a few counts of this clone. The sample was PBMCs. The clonotype comes from a woman between 40 and 50 years old in good health and CMV-seronegative. The chain recombines TRBV4-1 with TRBJ1-2; 7 bases agree with TRBD1. This chain's CDR3 is CASSRRGQSNYGYTF. The CDR3 DNA is TGCGCCAGCAGCCGACGGGGACAGTCAAACTATGGCTACACCTTC.